The 11 T cell receptor beta chains listed next were all sequenced from one sample in a study of blood T cells in healthy people across ages. Then a second PCR, running roughly 7 to 11 cycles, was carried out with a sample-barcoded 5' primer and a J-beta primer mix. TCRdb used MiXCR to reprocess the 5' RACE reads, holding one entry per CDR3 protein. Among 1.5 million to 2 million distinct CDR3 sequences listed, 30% to 40% were seen once. The sample consisted of blood. These receptors were collected from a human donor in good health.

The rearrangement links TRBV11-2 to TRBJ2-7; unclear D gene. The germline V gene encodes CDR1 SGHAT and CDR2 FQNNGV. The CDR3 length is 14 residues. The germline V and J ends were trimmed by 5 bases and 2 bases, with 13 bases remaining between them. The CDR3 sequence is CASSPDPGAYEQYF. The DNA of the CDR3 is TGTGCCAGCAGCCCAGACCCAGGAGCCTACGAGCAGTACTTC.

The chain carries TRBV29-1 and TRBJ2-4; perhaps D is TRBD1 or TRBD2 (6 bases each). The end of the DNA aligns better with TRBJ2-7, so the J call may be wrong. This CDR3 spans 13 amino acids. Germline V CDR1 and CDR2: SQVTM, ANQGSEA. This CDR3 reads CSVERGVQFEQYF. DNA of the CDR3: TGCAGCGTTGAGAGGGGGGTTCAATTCGAGCAGTACTTC.

This clonotype was recorded at least ten times. The chain carries TRBV20-1 and TRBJ1-5; possibly TRBD1 for D (6 bases). This CDR3 comprises 13 residues. V was cut by 7 bases and J by 0 bases, with 10 bases left in between. CDR1 DFQATT and CDR2 SNEGSKA come from the germline V gene (reference sequence). The CDR3 loop is CSVGGYSNQPQHF. The CDR3 nucleotides are TGCAGTGTAGGGGGATATAGCAATCAGCCCCAGCATTTT.

In its sample, this clonotype was seen a few times. The V gene is TRBV20-1, the J gene TRBJ1-5; D call uncertain. Trimming took 4 bases from V and 1 from J, leaving 2 bases between them. Germline CDR1 and CDR2: DFQATT and SNEGSKA (reference sequence). The CDR3 contains 11 residues. The CDR3 spells CSAMSNQPQHF. The CDR3 region has the DNA TGCAGTGCTATGAGCAATCAGCCCCAGCATTTT.

The chain joins TRBV4-1 to TRBJ1-1; D not certain. The CDR3 runs to 16 residues. V lost 0 bases to trimming and J lost 4 bases, with 15 bases between them. Germline-derived CDR1 and CDR2 are MGHRA and YSYEKL. The CDR3 loop is CASSQEASVPGTEAFF. DNA of the CDR3: TGCGCCAGCAGCCAAGAGGCCTCGGTCCCGGGCACTGAAGCTTTCTTT.

The sample holds a few counts of this clonotype. The junction departs from germline at one end; a sequencing error may be responsible. The rearrangement joins TRBV11-2 to TRBJ2-4; D remains ambiguous. Germline values: CDR1 SGHAT, CDR2 FQNNGV. The CDR3 covers 11 residues. CDR3 protein: CASGAKNNQYF. Written as DNA, the CDR3 is TGTGCCAGCGGAGCTAAAAACAATCAGTACTTC.

The chain combines TRBV12-3 or TRBV12-4 with TRBJ1-1; perhaps TRBD1 as D (5 bases). V gave up 3 bases and J gave up 9 bases, with 14 bases separating them. This CDR3 is 13 amino acids long. In DNA, the CDR3 is TGTGCCAGCAGTTTTGACGTAAGGGGCCAAGCTTTCTTT. Translation: CASSFDVRGQAFF.

The rearrangement joins TRBV18 to TRBJ2-5, with a possible D match to TRBD2 (5 bases). The V gene lost 0 bases and the J gene lost 5 bases, with 13 bases spanning the gap. The CDR3 runs 15 residues. Germline-derived CDR1 and CDR2 are KGHSH and LQKENI. CDR3 region: CASSPPSGRGETQYF. The CDR3 region has the DNA TGTGCCAGCTCACCACCGAGTGGGAGAGGGGAGACCCAGTACTTC.

This clonotype has just a few counts. V is TRBV4-3 and J is TRBJ2-5, with a weak D call TRBD2 (6 bases). The germline gives CDR1 LGHNA, CDR2 YSLEER. V gave up 0 bases and J gave up 1 base, with 12 bases separating them. The CDR3 runs to 16 residues. The CDR3 coding sequence is TGCGCCAGCAGCCAAGAACGGGGGTTCCCCCAAGAGACCCAGTACTTC. Its translation is CASSQERGFPQETQYF.

In this sample, this clonotype turned up a few times. The chain recombines TRBV11-3 with TRBJ2-1, with D unresolved. Trimming removed 2 bases at V and 2 bases at J, with 13 bases between. Germline V CDR1 and CDR2: SGHNT, YENEEA. The CDR3 runs to 16 residues. This chain's CDR3 is CASSLTDTYAYNEQFF. The CDR3 nucleotides are TGTGCCAGCAGCTTAACCGACACCTATGCCTACAATGAGCAGTTCTTC.

This clonotype appeared a few times. This chain connects TRBV29-1 to TRBJ2-5, with 8 bases aligning to TRBD1. This CDR3 region has 16 residues. V lost 3 bases to trimming and J lost 1 base; unmatched junction nucleotides: 10. Germline-derived CDR1 and CDR2 are SQVTM and ANQGSEA. CDR3: CSVETLRDRGQETQYF. The CDR3 region has the DNA TGCAGCGTTGAGACTCTAAGAGACAGGGGCCAAGAGACCCAGTACTTC. Variable domain in full (rest from reference TRBV29-1 and TRBJ2-5): SAVISQKPSRDICQRGTSLTIQCQVDSQVTMMFWYRQQPGQSLTLIATANQGSEATYESGFVIDKFPISRPNLTFSTLTVSNMSPEDSSIYLCSVETLRDRGQETQYFGPGTRLLVL.